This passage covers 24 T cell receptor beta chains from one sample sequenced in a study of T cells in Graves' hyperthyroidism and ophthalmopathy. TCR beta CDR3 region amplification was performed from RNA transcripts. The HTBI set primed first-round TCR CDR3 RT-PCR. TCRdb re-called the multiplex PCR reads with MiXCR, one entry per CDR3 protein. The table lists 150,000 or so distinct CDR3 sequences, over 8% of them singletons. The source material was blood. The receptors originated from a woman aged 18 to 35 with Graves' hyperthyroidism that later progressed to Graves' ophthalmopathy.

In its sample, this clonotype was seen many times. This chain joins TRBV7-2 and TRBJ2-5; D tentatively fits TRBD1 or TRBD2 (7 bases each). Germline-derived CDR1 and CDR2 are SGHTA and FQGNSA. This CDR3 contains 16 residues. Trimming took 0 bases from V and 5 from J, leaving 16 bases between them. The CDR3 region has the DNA TGTGCCAGCAGCTTAGCATCAGGGGGGGGCGGGGAGACCCAGTACTTC. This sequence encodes CASSLASGGGGETQYF. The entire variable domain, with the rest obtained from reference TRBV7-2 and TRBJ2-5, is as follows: GAGVSQSPSNKVTEKGKDVELRCDPISGHTALYWYRQSLGQGLEFLIYFQGNSAPDKSGLPSDRFSAERTGGSVSTLTIQRTQQEDSAVYLCASSLASGGGGETQYFGPGTRLLVL.

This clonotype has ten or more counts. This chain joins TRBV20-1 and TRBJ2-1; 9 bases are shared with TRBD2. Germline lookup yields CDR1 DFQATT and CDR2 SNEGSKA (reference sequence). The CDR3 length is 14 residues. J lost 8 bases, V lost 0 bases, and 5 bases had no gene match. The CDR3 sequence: CSARDGLAIYEQFF. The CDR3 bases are TGCAGTGCTAGAGACGGACTAGCGATCTATGAGCAGTTCTTC.

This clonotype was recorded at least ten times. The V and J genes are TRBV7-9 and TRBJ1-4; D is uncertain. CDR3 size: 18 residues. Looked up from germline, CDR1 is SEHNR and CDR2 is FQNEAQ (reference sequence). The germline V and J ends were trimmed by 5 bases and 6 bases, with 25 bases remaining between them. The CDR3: CASSEADPGPLQYEKLFF. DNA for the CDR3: TGTGCCAGCAGCGAGGCGGACCCAGGTCCCCTACAATATGAAAAACTGTTTTTT.

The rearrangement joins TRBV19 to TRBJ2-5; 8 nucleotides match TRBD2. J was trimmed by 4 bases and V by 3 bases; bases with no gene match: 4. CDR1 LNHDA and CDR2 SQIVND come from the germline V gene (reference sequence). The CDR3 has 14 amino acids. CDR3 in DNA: TGTGCCAGTAGTATTAGAACTAGCGGAGAGACCCAGTACTTC. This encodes CASSIRTSGETQYF.

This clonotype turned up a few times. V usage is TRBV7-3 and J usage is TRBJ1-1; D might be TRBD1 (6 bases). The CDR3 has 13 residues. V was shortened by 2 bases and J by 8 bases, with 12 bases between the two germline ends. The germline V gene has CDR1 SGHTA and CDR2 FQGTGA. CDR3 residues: CASSLGTGNEAFF. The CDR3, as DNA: TGTGCCAGCAGCTTAGGAACAGGGAACGAAGCTTTCTTT. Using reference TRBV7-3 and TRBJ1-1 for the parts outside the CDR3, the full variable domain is GAGVSQTPSNKVTEKGKYVELRCDPISGHTALYWYRQSLGQGPEFLIYFQGTGAADDSGLPNDRFFAVRPEGSVSTLKIQRTERGDSAVYLCASSLGTGNEAFFGQGTRLTVV.

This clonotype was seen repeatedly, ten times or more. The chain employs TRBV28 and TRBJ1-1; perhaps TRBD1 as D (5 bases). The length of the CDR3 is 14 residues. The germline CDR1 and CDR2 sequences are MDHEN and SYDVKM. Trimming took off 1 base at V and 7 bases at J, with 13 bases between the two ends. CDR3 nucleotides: TGTGCCAGCAGTTTATCCGGGGACGGGTTTGAAGCTTTCTTT. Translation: CASSLSGDGFEAFF.

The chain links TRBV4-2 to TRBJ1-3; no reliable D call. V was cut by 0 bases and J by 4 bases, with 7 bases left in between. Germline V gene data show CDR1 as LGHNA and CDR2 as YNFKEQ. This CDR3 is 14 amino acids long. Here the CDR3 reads CASSQDSRGNTIYF. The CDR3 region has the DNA TGTGCCAGCAGCCAAGATTCCCGCGGAAACACCATATATTTT.

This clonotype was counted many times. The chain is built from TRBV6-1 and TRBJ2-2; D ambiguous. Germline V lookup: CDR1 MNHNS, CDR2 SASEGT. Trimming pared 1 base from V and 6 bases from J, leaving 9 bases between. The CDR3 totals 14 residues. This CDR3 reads CASSEGPVAGELFF. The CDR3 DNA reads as TGTGCCAGCAGTGAAGGGCCGGTGGCCGGGGAGCTGTTTTTT.

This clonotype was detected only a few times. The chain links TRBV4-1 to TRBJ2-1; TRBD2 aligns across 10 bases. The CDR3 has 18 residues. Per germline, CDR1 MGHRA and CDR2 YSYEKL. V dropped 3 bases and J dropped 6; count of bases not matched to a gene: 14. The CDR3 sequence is CASSQALGSGRLRNEQFF. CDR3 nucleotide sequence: TGCGCCAGCAGCCAGGCTCTTGGTAGCGGGAGGTTGCGCAATGAGCAGTTCTTC.

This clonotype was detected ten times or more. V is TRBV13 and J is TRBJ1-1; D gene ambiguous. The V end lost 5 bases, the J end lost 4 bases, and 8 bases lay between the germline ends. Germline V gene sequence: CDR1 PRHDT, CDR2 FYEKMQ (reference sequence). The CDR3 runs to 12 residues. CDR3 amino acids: CASSQPPTEAFF. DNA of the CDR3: TGTGCCAGCAGCCAACCCCCCACTGAAGCTTTCTTT.

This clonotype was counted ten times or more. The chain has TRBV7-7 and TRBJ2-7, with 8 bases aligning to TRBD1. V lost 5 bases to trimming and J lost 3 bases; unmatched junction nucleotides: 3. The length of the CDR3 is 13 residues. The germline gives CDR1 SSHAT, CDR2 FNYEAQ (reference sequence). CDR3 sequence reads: CASSPDRGYEQYF. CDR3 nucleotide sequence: TGTGCCAGCAGCCCCGACAGGGGCTACGAGCAGTACTTC.

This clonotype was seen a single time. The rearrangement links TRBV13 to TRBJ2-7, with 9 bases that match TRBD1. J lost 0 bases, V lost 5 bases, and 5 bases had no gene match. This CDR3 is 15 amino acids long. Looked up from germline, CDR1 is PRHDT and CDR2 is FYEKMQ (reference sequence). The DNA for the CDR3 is TGTGCCAGCAGCACGCGGGACAGGGCCTCCTACGAGCAGTACTTC. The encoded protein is CASSTRDRASYEQYF.

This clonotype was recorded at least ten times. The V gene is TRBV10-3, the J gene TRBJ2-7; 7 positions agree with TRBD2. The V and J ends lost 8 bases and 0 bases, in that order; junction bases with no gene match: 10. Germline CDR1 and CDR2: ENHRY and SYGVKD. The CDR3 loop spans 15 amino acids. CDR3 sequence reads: CAIGGGVISSYEQYF. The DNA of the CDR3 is TGTGCCATCGGGGGGGGAGTAATCAGCTCCTACGAGCAGTACTTC.

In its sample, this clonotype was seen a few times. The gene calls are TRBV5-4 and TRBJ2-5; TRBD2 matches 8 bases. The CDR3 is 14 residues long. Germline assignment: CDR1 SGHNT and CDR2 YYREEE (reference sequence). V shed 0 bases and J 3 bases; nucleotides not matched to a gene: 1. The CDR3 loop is CASSLGAGEETQYF. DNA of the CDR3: TGTGCCAGCAGCTTGGGAGCGGGAGAAGAGACCCAGTACTTC.

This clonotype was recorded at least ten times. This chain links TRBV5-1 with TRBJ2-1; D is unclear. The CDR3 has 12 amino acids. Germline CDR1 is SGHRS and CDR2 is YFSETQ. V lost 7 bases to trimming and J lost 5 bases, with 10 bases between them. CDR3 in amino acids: CASGLGHNEQFF. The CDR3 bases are TGCGCCAGCGGTTTAGGGCACAATGAGCAGTTCTTC. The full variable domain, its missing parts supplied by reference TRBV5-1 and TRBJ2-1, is KAGVTQTPRYLIKTRGQQVTLSCSPISGHRSVSWYQQTPGQGLQFLFEYFSETQRNKGNFPGRFSGRQFSNSRSEMNVSTLELGDSALYLCASGLGHNEQFFGPGTRLTVL.

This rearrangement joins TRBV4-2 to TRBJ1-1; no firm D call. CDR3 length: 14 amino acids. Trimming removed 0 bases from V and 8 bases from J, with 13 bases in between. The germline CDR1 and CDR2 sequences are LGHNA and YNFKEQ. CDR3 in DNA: TGTGCCAGCAGCCAAGATAGTGATTGGCGCGAAGCTTTCTTT. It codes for CASSQDSDWREAFF.

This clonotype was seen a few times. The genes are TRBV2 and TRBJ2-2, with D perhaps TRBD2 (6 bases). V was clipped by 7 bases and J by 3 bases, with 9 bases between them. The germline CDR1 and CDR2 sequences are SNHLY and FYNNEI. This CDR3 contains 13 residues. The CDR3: CASTAGYTGELFF. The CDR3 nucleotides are TGTGCCAGCACCGCGGGGTACACCGGGGAGCTGTTTTTT. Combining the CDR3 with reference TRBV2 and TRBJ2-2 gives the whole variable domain EPEVTQTPSHQVTQMGQEVILRCVPISNHLYFYWYRQILGQKVEFLVSFYNNEISEKSEIFDDQFSVERPDGSNFTLKIRSTKLEDSAMYFCASTAGYTGELFFGEGSRLTVL.

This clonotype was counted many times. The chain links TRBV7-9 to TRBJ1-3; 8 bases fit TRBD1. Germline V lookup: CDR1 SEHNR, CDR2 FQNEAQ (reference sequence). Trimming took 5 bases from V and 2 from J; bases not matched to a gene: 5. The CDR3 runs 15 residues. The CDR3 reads CASSTTTGAGNTIYF. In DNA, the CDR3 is TGTGCCAGCAGCACCACGACAGGGGCTGGAAACACCATATATTTT.

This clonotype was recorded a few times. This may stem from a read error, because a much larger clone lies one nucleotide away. CDR3 protein: CAISALLAPETQYF. DNA of the CDR3: TGTGCCATCAGTGCTCTTTTGGCCCCCGAGACCCAGTACTTC. The chain recombines TRBV10-3 with TRBJ2-5; D not certain. Trimming pared 4 bases from V and 5 bases from J, leaving 14 bases between. CDR1 and CDR2 (germline): ENHRY, SYGVKD. The CDR3 sequence is 14 residues long.

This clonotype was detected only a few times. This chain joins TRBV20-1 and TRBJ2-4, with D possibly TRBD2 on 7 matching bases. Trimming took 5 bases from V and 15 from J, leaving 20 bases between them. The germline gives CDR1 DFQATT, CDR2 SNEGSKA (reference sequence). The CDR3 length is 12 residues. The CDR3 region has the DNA TGCAGTGCTTTAATAGGGGGGGCGAAGGGGTACTTC. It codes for CSALIGGAKGYF.

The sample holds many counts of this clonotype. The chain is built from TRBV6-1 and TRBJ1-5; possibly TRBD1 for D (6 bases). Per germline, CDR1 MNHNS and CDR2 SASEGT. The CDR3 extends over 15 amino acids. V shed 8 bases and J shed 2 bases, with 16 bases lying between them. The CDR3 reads CASQFGAGGNQPQHF. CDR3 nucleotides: TGTGCCAGCCAATTTGGGGCAGGGGGCAATCAGCCCCAGCATTTT.

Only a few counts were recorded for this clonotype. CDR3 amino acids: CASSPQGGPNEKLFF. As DNA, the CDR3 is TGTGCCAGCAGCCCACAGGGGGGTCCTAATGAAAAACTGTTTTTT. V gene TRBV6-1 combines with J gene TRBJ1-4, with 8 bases that match TRBD1. From germline, CDR1 is MNHNS and CDR2 SASEGT. Unmatched junction bases numbered 6, after V lost 6 bases and J lost 3 bases. This CDR3 region has 15 residues.

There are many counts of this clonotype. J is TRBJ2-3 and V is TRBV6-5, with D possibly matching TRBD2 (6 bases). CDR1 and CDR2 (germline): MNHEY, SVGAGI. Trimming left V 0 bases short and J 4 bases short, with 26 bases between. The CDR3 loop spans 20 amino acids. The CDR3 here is CASSYSRADRTTRTPDTQYF. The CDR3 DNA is TGTGCCAGCAGTTACTCTCGGGCGGACCGGACTACCAGGACTCCAGATACGCAGTATTTT.

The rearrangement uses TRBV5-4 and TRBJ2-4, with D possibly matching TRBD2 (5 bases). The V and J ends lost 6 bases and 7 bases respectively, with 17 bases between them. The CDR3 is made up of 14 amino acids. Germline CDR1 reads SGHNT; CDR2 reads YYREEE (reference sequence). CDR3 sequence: CASTENGRGNIQYF. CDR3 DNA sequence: TGTGCCAGCACCGAAAATGGGCGAGGGAACATTCAGTACTTC.